The sequence of this T cell receptor (beta chain) was determined in a study of T cell responses to AZD1222 COVID-19 vaccine (dated by TCRdb to the early 2020s). In the study overall: AZD1222 recipients given second doses at about 4 weeks or at about 12 weeks were pooled, since spike-specific TCR depth and breadth were not found to differ between the two schedules. A total of under 250 trial participants underwent TCR sequencing, of whom about 200 had received two doses of AZD1222 and about 26 had received two doses of the MenACWY control vaccine. Enrollment into the trials was organized by age into subgroups of 18-55, 56-69 and 70-plus years, and those subgroups contained roughly 140, 27 and 60 TCR-sequenced participants, respectively.

The CDR3 regions of human TCRbeta chains were subjected to immunosequencing. Per the authors' processing: Repertoire TCRs were matched against a reference library of SARS-CoV-2-specific TCRs generated with the MIRA antigen-specificity platform. Breadth was defined as the fraction of unique TCRs that were SARS-CoV-2-associated, and depth was defined as the fraction of total T cells that were SARS-CoV-2-associated. Using the MIRA data, each spike-specific TCR was assigned both to the spike region to which the TCR was reactive and to a CD4 or CD8 class. Log10-transformed breadth and depth values were compared by one-way ANOVA with Sidak's multiple comparisons tests. TCRdb mirrors the immuneACCESS table, restricted to in-frame sequences. Some clones are absent from its copies; in checked studies, under half trace to an unresolved V gene, and the reason for the others is unknown. V, J and clone size are those of that table, while D and trimming were read from the DNA. The sample table contains around 100,000 clones; only one count was recorded for roughly nine tenths of them. Under 50% of the sample is held by the ten biggest clonotypes.

General findings and caveats noted by the study authors: The 56-69-year group was small, and its depth increase did not reach significance, likely because of low power. CD4 TCRs associated with the vaccine covered the entire spike protein, and the dominant responses were in regions 160-218 and 743-854. Nearly half of unique spike-specific TCRs reportedly recognized epitopes outside regions mutated in the B.1.351 and B.1.1.7 variants. After two AZD1222 doses, both the breadth and the depth of spike-specific TCRs were significantly higher than at day 0 and than in MenACWY recipients. No day 14 peak-response samples were available, so repertoires were characterized only after the peak T cell response. Participants were mostly white British and included more females than males, and it was suggested by the authors that clonal diversity may have been underestimated. Conclusions about previously exposed vaccinees are limited, since just six AZD1222 recipients were seropositive for SARS-CoV-2 at baseline.

As to this clone: What this receptor recognizes is not known. No base-level quality is on record; no much larger clone is a single base apart.

Taken from cysteine to phenylalanine, the CDR3 has 14 residues. Only the CDR3 DNA stays, 42 bases, in frame from base 1. Deletion took 7 bases off V and 10 bases off J, with a span of 17 bases between the germline ends. Sequences MDHEN (CDR1) and SYDVKM (CDR2) are obtained from the germline V gene. The time point label for this specimen denotes: baseline before first vaccination. The vaccinee samples were drawn from two UK trials, COV001 and COV002, one of which was a single-blind randomized controlled phase 2/3 trial testing AZD1222 (ChAdOx1 nCoV-19) in healthy adults. For TCRbeta chain sequencing, PBMC samples from trial participants were taken at day 0 and at day 28 after the second dose.

Material: peripheral blood, obtained on day 0 of AZD1222 vaccination. The source is an adult in good health. This sequence uses TRBV28 and TRBJ1-6; no D gene is confidently identified. The nucleotide sequence reads as follows: TGTGCCAGCACCCGAGGCATGTCAACCTCACCCCTCCACTTT. This translates into CASTRGMSTSPLHF.